The table lists the clone carrying this T cell receptor (beta chain) with many counts. This sample is drawn from a study of spatial heterogeneity in lung cancer. Each CDR3 protein gets one entry after TCRdb re-called the 5' RACE reads with MiXCR. The table records roughly 25,000 distinct CDR3 sequences, approximately 7% of them present only once. As to time point: sample taken at primary tumor resection. This receptor was identified in a male donor with early-stage non-small cell lung cancer. The source was PBMCs, collected at surgery.

The DNA for the CDR3 is TGCGCCAGCAGCCAAGGGCCAGATACGCAGTATTTT. Residues: CASSQGPDTQYF. The chain links TRBV4-1 to TRBJ2-3; D gene unclear. Germline V gene sequence: CDR1 MGHRA, CDR2 YSYEKL. CDR3 length: 12 residues. Trimming stripped 1 base from V and 4 bases from J, with 3 bases between.